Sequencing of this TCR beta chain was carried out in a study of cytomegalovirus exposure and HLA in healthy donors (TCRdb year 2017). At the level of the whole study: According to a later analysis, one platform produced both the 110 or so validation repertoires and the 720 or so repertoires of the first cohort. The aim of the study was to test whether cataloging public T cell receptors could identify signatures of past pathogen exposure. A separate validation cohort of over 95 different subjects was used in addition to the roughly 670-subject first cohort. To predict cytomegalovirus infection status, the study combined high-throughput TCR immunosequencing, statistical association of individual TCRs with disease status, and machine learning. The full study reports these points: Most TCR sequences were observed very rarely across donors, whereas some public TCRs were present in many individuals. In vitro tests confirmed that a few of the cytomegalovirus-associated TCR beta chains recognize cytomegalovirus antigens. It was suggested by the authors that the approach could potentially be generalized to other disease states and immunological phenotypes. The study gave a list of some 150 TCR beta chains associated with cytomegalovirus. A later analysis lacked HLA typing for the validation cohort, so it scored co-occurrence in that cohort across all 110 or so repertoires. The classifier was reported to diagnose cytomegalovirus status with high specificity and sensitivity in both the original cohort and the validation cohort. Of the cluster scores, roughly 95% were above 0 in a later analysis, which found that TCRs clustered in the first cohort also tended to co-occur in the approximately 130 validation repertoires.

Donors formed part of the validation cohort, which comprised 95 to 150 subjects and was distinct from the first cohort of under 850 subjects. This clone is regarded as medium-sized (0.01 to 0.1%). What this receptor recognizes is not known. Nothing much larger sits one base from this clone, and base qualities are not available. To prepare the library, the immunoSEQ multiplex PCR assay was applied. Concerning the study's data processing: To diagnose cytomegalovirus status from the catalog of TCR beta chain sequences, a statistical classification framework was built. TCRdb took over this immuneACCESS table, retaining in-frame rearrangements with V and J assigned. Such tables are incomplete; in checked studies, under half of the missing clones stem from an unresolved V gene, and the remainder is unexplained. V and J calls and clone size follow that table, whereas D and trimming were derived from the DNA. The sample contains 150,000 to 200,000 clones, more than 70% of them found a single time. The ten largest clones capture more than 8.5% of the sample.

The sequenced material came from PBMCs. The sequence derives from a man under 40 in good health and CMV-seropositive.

The CDR3 corresponds to CASSYSGGTEAFF. The bases read TGTGCCAGCAGTTACTCGGGGGGCACTGAAGCTTTCTTT. The rearranged segments are TRBV6-5 and TRBJ1-1; a tentative D call is TRBD1 (5 bases match). CDR1 MNHEY and CDR2 SVGAGI are derived from the germline V gene. The junction carries 6 bases between V and J, which are trimmed by 0 bases and 4 bases respectively. The CDR3 has 13 amino acids, counting the end cysteine and phenylalanine. Of all the DNA, just the CDR3 is kept, 39 bases in frame from base 1.